This T cell receptor (beta chain) emerged from a study of cytomegalovirus exposure and HLA in healthy donors. Primers included in the PCR were 60 Vbeta and 13 Jbeta primers. Produced via immunoSEQ multiplex PCR; TCRdb's table is partial and in-frame only. The table includes about 98,000 clones, roughly 81% detected once. As concerns this clone: Its specificity is unknown.

General observations from the study: Follow-up analysis seemed to connect common viral pathogens with several of the most significant clusters identified.

The germline V gene has CDR1 SEHNR and CDR2 FQNEAQ (reference sequence). This CDR3 is built from 13 residues. Trimming removed 3 bases from V and 0 bases from J, with 6 bases in between. Sequences were obtained from PBMCs. The clonotype originates from a man in his forties in good health and CMV-seronegative. The chain is built from TRBV7-9 and TRBJ2-7; tentative D call: TRBD2 (5 bases). CDR3 amino acids: CASSFGSSYEQYF. In nucleotides, the CDR3 is TGTGCCAGCAGCTTTGGGAGCTCCTACGAGCAGTACTTC.